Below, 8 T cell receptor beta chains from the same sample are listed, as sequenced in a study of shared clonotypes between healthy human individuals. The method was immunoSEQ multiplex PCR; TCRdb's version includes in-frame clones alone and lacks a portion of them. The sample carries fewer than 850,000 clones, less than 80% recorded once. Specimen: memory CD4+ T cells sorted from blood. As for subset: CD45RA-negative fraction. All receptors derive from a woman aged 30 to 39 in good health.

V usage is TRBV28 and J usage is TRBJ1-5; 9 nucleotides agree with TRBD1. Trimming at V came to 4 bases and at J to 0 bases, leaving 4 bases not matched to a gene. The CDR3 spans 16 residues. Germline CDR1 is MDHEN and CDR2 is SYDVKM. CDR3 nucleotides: TGTGCCAGCAGTTACCGGGACAGGGCTAGCAATCAGCCCCAGCATTTT. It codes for CASSYRDRASNQPQHF.

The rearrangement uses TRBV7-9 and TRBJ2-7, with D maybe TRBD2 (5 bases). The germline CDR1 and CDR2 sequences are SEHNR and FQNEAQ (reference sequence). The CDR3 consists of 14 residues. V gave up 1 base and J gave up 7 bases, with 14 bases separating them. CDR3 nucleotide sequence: TGTGCCAGCAGCTTAGACGGCGGGTTTAGGGAGCAGTACTTC. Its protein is CASSLDGGFREQYF.

The CDR3 bases are TGTGCCAGCAGCCTAGCGGGAGGGCCCAGTGGGAATGAGCAGTTCTTC. As protein: CASSLAGGPSGNEQFF. The rearrangement joins TRBV5-5 to TRBJ2-1; TRBD2 matches at 12 bases. Germline-derived CDR1 and CDR2 are SGHKS and YYEKEE (reference sequence). The CDR3 is 16 amino acids. V trimming: 4 bases; J trimming: 7 bases; junction bases outside the gene matches: 9.

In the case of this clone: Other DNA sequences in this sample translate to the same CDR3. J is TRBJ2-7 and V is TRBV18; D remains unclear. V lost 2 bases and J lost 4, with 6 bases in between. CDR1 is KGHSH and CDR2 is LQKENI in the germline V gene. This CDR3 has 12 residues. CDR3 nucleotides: TGTGCCAGCTCACCAGGACGGTACGAGCAGTACTTC. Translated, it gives CASSPGRYEQYF.

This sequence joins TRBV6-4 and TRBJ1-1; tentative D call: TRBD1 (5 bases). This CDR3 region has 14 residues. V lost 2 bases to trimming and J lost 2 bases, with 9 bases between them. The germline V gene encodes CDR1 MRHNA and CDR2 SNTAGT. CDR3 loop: CASSDRGDNTEAFF. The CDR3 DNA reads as TGTGCCAGCAGTGACCGAGGGGACAACACTGAAGCTTTCTTT.

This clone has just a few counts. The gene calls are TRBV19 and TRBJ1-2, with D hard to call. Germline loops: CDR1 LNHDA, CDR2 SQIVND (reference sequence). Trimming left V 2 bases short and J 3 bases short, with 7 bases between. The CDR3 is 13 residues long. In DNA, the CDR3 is TGTGCCAGTAGTATATATGGGGACTATGGCTACACCTTC. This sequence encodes CASSIYGDYGYTF.

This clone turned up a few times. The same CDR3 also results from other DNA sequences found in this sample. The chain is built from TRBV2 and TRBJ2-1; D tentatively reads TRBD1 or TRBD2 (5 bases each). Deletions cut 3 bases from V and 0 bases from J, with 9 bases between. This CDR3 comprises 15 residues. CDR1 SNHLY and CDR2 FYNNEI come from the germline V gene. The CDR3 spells CASSESGSSYNEQFF. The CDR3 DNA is TGTGCCAGCAGTGAGTCAGGGAGCTCCTACAATGAGCAGTTCTTC.

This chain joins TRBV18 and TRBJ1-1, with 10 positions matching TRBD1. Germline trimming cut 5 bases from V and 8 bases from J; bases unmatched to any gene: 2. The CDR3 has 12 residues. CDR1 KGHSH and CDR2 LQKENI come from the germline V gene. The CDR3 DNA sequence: TGTGCCAGCTCAAGGGACAGGGGAGAAGCTTTCTTT. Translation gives CASSRDRGEAFF.